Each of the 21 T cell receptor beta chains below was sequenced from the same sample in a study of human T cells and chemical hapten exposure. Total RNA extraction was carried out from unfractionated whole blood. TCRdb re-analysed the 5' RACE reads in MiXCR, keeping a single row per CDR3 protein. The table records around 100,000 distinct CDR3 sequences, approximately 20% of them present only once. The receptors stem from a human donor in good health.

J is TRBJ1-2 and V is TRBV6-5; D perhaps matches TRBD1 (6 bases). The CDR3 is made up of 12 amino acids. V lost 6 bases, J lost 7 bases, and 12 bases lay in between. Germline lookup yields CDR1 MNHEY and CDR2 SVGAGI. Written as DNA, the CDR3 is TGTGCCAGCAGCGACAGGATATCTGGCTACACCTTC. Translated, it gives CASSDRISGYTF.

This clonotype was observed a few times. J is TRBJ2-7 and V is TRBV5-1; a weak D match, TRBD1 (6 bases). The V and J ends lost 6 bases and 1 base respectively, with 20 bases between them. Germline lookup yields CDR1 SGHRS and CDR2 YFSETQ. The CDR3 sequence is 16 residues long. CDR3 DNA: TGCGCCAGCACGTTGGGAATGGGGACAACATCCTACGAGCAGTACTTC. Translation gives CASTLGMGTTSYEQYF.

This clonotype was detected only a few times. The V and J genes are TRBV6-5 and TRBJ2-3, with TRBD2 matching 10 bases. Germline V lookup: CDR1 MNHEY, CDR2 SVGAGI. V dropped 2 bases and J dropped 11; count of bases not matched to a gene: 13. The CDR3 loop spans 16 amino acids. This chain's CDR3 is CASSYGLAGVRYGQYF. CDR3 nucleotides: TGTGCCAGCAGTTACGGCCTAGCGGGAGTCAGGTATGGGCAGTATTTT.

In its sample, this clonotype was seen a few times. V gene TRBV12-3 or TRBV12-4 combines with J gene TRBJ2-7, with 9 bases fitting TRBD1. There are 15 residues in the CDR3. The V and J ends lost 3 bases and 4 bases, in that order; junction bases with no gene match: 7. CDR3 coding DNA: TGTGCCAGCAGTTTTTGGGGACAGGGTCAATACGAGCAGTACTTC. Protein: CASSFWGQGQYEQYF.

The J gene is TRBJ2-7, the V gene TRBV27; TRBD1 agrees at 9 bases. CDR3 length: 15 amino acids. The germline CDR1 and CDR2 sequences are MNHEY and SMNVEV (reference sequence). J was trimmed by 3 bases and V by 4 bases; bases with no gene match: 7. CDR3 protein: CASSSGTGFGYEQYF. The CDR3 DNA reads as TGTGCCAGCAGTTCCGGGACAGGGTTCGGCTACGAGCAGTACTTC.

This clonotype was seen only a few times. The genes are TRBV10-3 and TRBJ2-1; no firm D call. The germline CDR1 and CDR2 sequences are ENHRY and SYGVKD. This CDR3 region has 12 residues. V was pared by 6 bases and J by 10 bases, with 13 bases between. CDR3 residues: CAISPTDEEQFF. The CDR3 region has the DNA TGTGCCATCAGCCCAACAGATGAGGAGCAGTTCTTC.

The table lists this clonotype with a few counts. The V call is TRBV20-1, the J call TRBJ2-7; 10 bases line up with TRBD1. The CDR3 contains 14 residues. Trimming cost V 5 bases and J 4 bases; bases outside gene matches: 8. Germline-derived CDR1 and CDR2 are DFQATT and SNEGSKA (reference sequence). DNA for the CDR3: TGCAGTGCTTCCAAAAGGACAGGGGGGTACGAGCAGTACTTC. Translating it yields CSASKRTGGYEQYF.

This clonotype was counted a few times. CDR3 region: CASSPTPSPSYGYTF. In DNA form, the CDR3 reads TGTGCCAGCAGCCCTACTCCATCGCCAAGCTATGGCTACACCTTC. V is TRBV9 and J is TRBJ1-2, with D hard to call. The germline V and J ends were trimmed by 4 bases and 4 bases, with 17 bases remaining between them. The CDR3 spans 15 residues. The germline CDR1 and CDR2 sequences are SGDLS and YYNGEE.

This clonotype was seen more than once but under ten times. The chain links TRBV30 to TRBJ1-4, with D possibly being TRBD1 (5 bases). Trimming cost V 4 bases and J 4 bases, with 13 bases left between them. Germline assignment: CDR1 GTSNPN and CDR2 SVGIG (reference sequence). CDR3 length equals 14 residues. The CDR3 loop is CAWTRGSDNEKLFF. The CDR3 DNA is TGTGCCTGGACCCGGGGCAGTGATAATGAAAAACTGTTTTTT.

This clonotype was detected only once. CDR3 DNA: TGTGCCATCAGTGACCCTGCGGGCGGACAAGAGACCCAGTACTTC. Amino acids: CAISDPAGGQETQYF. The chain employs TRBV10-3 and TRBJ2-5; the D gene is possibly TRBD2 (5 bases). Trimming shortened V by 3 bases and J by 2 bases, and 13 bases separated the two germline ends. CDR1 and CDR2 from the germline V gene are ENHRY and SYGVKD. This CDR3 is built from 15 residues.

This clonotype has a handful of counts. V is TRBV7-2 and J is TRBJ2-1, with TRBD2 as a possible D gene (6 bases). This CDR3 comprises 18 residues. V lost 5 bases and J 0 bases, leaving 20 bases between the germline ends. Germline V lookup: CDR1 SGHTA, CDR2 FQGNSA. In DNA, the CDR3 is TGTGCCAGCAGCAGACCCGAATCAGCGGGCATCTCCTACAATGAGCAGTTCTTC. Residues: CASSRPESAGISYNEQFF.

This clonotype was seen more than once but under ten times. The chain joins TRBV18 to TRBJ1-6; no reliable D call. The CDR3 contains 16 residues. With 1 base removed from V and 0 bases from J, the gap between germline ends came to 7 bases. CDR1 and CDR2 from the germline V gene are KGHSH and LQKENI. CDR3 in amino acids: CASSPREGSYNSPLHF. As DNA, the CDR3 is TGTGCCAGCTCACCACGCGAGGGCTCCTATAATTCACCCCTCCACTTT. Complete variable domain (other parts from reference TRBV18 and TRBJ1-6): NAGVMQNPRHLVRRRGQEARLRCSPMKGHSHVYWYRQLPEEGLKFMVYLQKENIIDESGMPKERFSAEFPKEGPSILRIQQVVRGDSAAYFCASSPREGSYNSPLHFGNGTRLTVT.

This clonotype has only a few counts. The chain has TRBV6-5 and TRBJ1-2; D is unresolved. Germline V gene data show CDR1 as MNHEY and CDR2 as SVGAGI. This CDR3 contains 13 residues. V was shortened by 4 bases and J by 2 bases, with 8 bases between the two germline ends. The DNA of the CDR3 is TGTGCCAGCAGTTTTCAAACAAACTATGGCTACACCTTC. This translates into CASSFQTNYGYTF.

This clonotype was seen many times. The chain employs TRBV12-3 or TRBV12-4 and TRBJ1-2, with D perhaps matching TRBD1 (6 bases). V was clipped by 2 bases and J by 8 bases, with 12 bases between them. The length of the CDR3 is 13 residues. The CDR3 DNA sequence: TGTGCCAGCAGTTTAATCACAGGGAAGGGCTACACCTTC. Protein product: CASSLITGKGYTF.

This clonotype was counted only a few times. DNA for the CDR3: TGCAGTGCTAGAGCCAGACTAGCGTTCGGAGATACGCAGTATTTT. Encoded protein: CSARARLAFGDTQYF. The chain employs TRBV20-1 and TRBJ2-3, with 8 bases aligning to TRBD2. This CDR3 is 15 amino acids long. Unmatched junction bases numbered 8, after V lost 1 base and J lost 5 bases. Per the germline V gene, CDR1 is DFQATT and CDR2 is SNEGSKA (reference sequence).

The CDR3 region is CASSPVQSDVAPYGYTF. CDR3 DNA: TGTGCCAGCTCACCGGTACAGAGTGATGTAGCCCCCTATGGCTACACCTTC. The gene calls are TRBV18 and TRBJ1-2; D gene uncertain. Germline V CDR1 and CDR2: KGHSH, LQKENI. The CDR3 covers 17 residues. V lost 3 bases and J 4 bases, leaving 21 bases between the germline ends.

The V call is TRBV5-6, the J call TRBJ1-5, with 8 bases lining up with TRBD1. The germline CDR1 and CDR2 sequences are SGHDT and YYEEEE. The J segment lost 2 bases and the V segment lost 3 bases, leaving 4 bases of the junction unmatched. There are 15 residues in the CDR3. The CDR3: CASSSSTGGNQPQHF. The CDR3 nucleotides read TGTGCCAGCAGCTCTTCGACAGGGGGCAATCAGCCCCAGCATTTT.

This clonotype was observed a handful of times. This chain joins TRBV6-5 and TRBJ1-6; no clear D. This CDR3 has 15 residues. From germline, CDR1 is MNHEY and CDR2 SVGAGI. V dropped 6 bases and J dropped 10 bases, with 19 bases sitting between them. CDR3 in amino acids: CASSPQSFQPSPLHF. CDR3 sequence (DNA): TGTGCCAGCAGCCCACAGTCTTTCCAGCCCTCACCCCTCCACTTT.

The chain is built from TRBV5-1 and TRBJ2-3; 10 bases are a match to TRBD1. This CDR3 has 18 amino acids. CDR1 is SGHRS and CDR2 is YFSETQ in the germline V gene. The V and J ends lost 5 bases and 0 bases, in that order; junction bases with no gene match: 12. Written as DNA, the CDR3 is TGCGCCAGCAGAGTAGGGGACAGGGGCCTCCCTAGCACAGATACGCAGTATTTT. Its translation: CASRVGDRGLPSTDTQYF.

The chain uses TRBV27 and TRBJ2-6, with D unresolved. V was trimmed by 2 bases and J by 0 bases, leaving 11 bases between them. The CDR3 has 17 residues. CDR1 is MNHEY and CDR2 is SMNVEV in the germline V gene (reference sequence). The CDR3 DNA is TGTGCCAGCAGTTTAGTAGCAGGCCTCTCTGGGGCCAACGTCCTGACTTTC. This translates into CASSLVAGLSGANVLTF.

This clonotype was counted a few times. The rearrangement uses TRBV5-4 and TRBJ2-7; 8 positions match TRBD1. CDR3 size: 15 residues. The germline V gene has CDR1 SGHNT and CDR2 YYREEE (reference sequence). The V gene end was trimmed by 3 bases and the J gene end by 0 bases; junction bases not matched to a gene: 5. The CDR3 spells CASSYRTGPSYEQYF. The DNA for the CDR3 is TGTGCCAGCAGCTACCGGACAGGGCCCTCCTACGAGCAGTACTTC.